This entry lists 5 T cell receptor beta chains sequenced from one sample in a study of cytomegalovirus exposure and HLA in healthy donors. The PCR employed 60 Vbeta primers together with 13 Jbeta primers. Sequenced by immunoSEQ multiplex PCR; TCRdb stores in-frame clones only, minus some. The data contain 90,000 to 120,000 clones, about 80% of them seen just once; the ten biggest clones take up about 5.4%. The source material was PBMCs. All receptors come from a woman aged 18 to 35 in good health and CMV-seropositive.

This chain connects TRBV7-2 to TRBJ1-1; D uncertain. With 5 bases removed from V and 4 bases from J, the gap between germline ends came to 11 bases. This CDR3 region has 13 residues. Germline-derived CDR1 and CDR2 are SGHTA and FQGNSA. CDR3 bases: TGTGCCAGCAGCCTAATAAACCTCACTGAAGCTTTCTTT. Protein product: CASSLINLTEAFF.

This clone has more than one count but fewer than ten. This sequence joins TRBV6-4 and TRBJ2-1; TRBD2 matches 9 bases. V lost 7 bases, J lost 5 bases, and 6 bases stayed unmatched. CDR1 is MRHNA, CDR2 SNTAGT, per germline. The CDR3 is 14 amino acids. The CDR3 DNA is TGTGCCAGCACCACGACTAGCGGCCACAATGAGCAGTTCTTC. Translated, it gives CASTTTSGHNEQFF.

The chain has TRBV7-9 and TRBJ2-7, with no clear D. V was cut by 2 bases and J by 2 bases, with 13 bases left in between. The V gene's germline CDR1 is SEHNR and CDR2 FQNEAQ (reference sequence). The CDR3 totals 15 residues. The CDR3 loop reads CASSLLQATTYEQYF. The CDR3 DNA reads as TGTGCCAGCAGCTTACTCCAGGCGACGACCTACGAGCAGTACTTC.

This clone was detected only a few times. The chain carries TRBV28 and TRBJ1-2, with 7 bases aligning to TRBD1. The CDR3 runs to 16 residues. Germline assignment: CDR1 MDHEN and CDR2 SYDVKM. J lost 3 bases, V lost 2 bases, and 9 bases had no gene match. The chain's CDR3 is CASSLTLGDSDYGYTF. The CDR3 nucleotides are TGTGCCAGCAGTTTAACGTTGGGGGACAGCGACTATGGCTACACCTTC.

The gene calls are TRBV30 and TRBJ1-1, with D possibly being TRBD1 (5 bases). The CDR3 contains 13 residues. Deletions cut 5 bases from V and 4 bases from J, with 14 bases between. CDR1 is GTSNPN and CDR2 is SVGIG in the germline V gene (reference sequence). The CDR3 sequence is CAWGGNLGTEAFF. CDR3 DNA sequence: TGTGCCTGGGGGGGGAACTTGGGCACTGAAGCTTTCTTT.